This TCR beta chain was sequenced during a study of blood T cell repertoires in COVID-19. Study as a whole: In each case, the material was cDNA or gDNA derived from T cells, B-cell-depleted T cells, or PBMCs.

The table came from immunoSEQ multiplex PCR; TCRdb's copy has only in-frame clones and leaves some out. Counted here are roughly 130,000 clones, approximately 84% occurring once; the ten biggest clones make up approximately 1.8%. Germline lookup yields CDR1 LNHNV and CDR2 YYDKDF (reference sequence). Trimming pared 0 bases from V and 10 bases from J, leaving 10 bases between. This CDR3 is 14 amino acids long. The source material was peripheral blood. The clonotype originates from a man between 65 and 79 years old with acute or convalescent COVID-19. V is TRBV15 and J is TRBJ1-6; D is unclear. CDR3 protein: CATSRDAAVSPLHF. In nucleotides, the CDR3 is TGTGCCACCAGCAGAGATGCTGCAGTCTCACCCCTCCACTTT. The full variable domain, in which reference TRBV15 and TRBJ1-6 provide the parts outside the CDR3, is DAMVIQNPRYQVTQFGKPVTLSCSQTLNHNVMYWYQQKSSQAPKLLFHYYDKDFNNEADTPDNFQSRRPNTSFCFLDIRSPGLGDTAMYLCATSRDAAVSPLHFGNGTRLTVT.